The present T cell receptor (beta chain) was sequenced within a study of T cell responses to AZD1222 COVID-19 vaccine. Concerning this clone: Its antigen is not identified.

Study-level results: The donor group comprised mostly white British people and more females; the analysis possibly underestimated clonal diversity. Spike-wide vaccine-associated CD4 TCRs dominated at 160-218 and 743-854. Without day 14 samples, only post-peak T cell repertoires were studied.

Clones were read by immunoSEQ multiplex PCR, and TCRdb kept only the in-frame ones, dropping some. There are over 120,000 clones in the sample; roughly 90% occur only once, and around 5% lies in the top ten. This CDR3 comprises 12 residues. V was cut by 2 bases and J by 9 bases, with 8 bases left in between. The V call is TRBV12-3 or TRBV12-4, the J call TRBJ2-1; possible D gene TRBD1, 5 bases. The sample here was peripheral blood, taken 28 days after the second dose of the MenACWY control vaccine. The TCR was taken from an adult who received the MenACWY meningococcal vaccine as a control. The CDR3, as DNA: TGTGCCAGCAGTTTAATGCAGGGTGAGCAGTTCTTC. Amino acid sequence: CASSLMQGEQFF.